This T cell receptor beta chain was captured in a study of blood T cell repertoires in COVID-19. Using immunoSEQ multiplex PCR, the repertoire was profiled, and TCRdb retains in-frame clones only, with some absent. The table has roughly 200,000 clones, around 88% seen once. V gave up 8 bases and J gave up 7 bases; unmatched junction bases: 12. The CDR3 loop spans 14 amino acids. Germline V gene sequence: CDR1 MNHEY, CDR2 SMNVEV (reference sequence). The chain joins TRBV27 to TRBJ2-5, with TRBD2 identical over 8 bases. The sequencing input was PBMCs or T cells enriched from blood (not recorded which). The receptor comes from a man aged 40-49 years with acute COVID-19. The CDR3 nucleotides read TGTGCCAGCTGGCCCCCCGGACTAGCTGGGACCCAGTACTTC. Protein sequence: CASWPPGLAGTQYF.